This entry lists 6 T cell receptor beta chains sequenced from one sample in a study of blood T cell repertoires in COVID-19. Some clones are missing from TCRdb's copy, which holds only in-frame ones; the method was immunoSEQ multiplex PCR. The sample carries over 90,000 clones, roughly 80% recorded once. The sequenced sample consisted of peripheral blood. These receptors were collected from a human donor in a cohort sampled during active COVID-19.

The chain carries TRBV7-2 and TRBJ2-3; 7 bases match TRBD2. Germline assignment: CDR1 SGHTA and CDR2 FQGNSA. This CDR3 comprises 16 residues. After removal of 5 bases from V and 6 bases from J, the junction contained 14 bases not matched to a gene. CDR3 DNA sequence: TGTGCCAGCAGCAAACAACCGGGACTAACCTTCGATACGCAGTATTTT. As protein: CASSKQPGLTFDTQYF.

J is TRBJ2-7 and V is TRBV19; possibly TRBD1 for D (5 bases). V lost 5 bases to trimming and J lost 5 bases, with 16 bases between them. The germline CDR1 and CDR2 sequences are LNHDA and SQIVND (reference sequence). CDR3 size: 14 residues. CDR3 bases: TGTGCCAGTAGTCATAGGGGTGAAAGGAACGAGCAGTACTTC. This translates into CASSHRGERNEQYF.

V and J are TRBV5-5 and TRBJ1-2; D is uncertain. This CDR3 spans 14 amino acids. The germline gives CDR1 SGHKS, CDR2 YYEKEE (reference sequence). V was pared by 0 bases and J by 3 bases, with 9 bases between. The CDR3 nucleotides are TGTGCCAGCAGCTTGGGCGTCGCCGACTATGGCTACACCTTC. Amino acids: CASSLGVADYGYTF.

The chain employs TRBV6-1 and TRBJ2-7, with a weak D call TRBD2 (5 bases). Trimming removed 4 bases from V and 0 bases from J, with 16 bases in between. CDR1 is MNHNS, CDR2 SASEGT, per germline. This CDR3 contains 16 residues. Written as DNA, the CDR3 is TGTGCCAGCAGTGTTGGTGGACTCTCCTACTCCTACGAGCAGTACTTC. Encoded protein: CASSVGGLSYSYEQYF.

The chain links TRBV15 to TRBJ2-1; the match to TRBD2 covers 8 bases. CDR3 length: 16 amino acids. V lost 0 bases and J lost 9; bases outside the gene matches: 10. Germline CDR1 is LNHNV and CDR2 is YYDKDF (reference sequence). The CDR3 protein is CATSRDLAGGVSEQFF. In nucleotides, the CDR3 is TGTGCCACCAGCAGAGATTTGGCGGGGGGAGTAAGTGAGCAGTTCTTC. Looking up the rest from reference TRBV15 and TRBJ2-1 gives the full variable domain: DAMVIQNPRYQVTQFGKPVTLSCSQTLNHNVMYWYQQKSSQAPKLLFHYYDKDFNNEADTPDNFQSRRPNTSFCFLDIRSPGLGDTAMYLCATSRDLAGGVSEQFFGPGTRLTVL.

The rearrangement uses TRBV28 and TRBJ1-3, with a tentative D call TRBD1 (6 bases). Germline V gene sequence: CDR1 MDHEN, CDR2 SYDVKM. The V end lost 2 bases, the J end lost 4 bases, and 9 bases lay between the germline ends. The CDR3 sequence is 14 residues long. This CDR3 is CASSLGGEGNTIYF. In DNA, the CDR3 is TGTGCCAGCAGTTTAGGGGGCGAAGGAAACACCATATATTTT.